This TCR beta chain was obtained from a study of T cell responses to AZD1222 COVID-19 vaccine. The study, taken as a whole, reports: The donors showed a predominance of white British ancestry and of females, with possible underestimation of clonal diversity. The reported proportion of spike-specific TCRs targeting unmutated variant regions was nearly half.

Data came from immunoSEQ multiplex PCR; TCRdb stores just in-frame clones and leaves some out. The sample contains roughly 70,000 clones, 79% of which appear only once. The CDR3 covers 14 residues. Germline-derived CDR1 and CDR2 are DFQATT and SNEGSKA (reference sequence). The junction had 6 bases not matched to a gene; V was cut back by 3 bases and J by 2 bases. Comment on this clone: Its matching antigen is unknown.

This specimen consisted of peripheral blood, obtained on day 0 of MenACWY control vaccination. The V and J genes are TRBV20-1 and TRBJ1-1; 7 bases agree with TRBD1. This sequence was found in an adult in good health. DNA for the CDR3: TGCAGTGCTAGTAAGGAGGGGGCAAACACTGAAGCTTTCTTT. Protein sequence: CSASKEGANTEAFF.